A selection of T cell receptor beta chains follows, all from one sample in a study of shared clonotypes between healthy human individuals. TCRdb's table, derived via immunoSEQ multiplex PCR, lists solely in-frame clones and lacks some. The sample has a few million clones; almost 96% are singletons. What was sequenced was naive CD4+ T cells sorted from blood. Receptors originate from a man aged 18-30 years in good health. CDR3s include the opening cysteine and the closing phenylalanine or tryptophan. A D gene is named only where the DNA matches it firmly. Clone size is given for some rows only: seen once, a few or many times, or a class if the clone is expanded.

d_gene	v_gene	abundance	j_gene	CDR3nt	CDR3aa
NA	TRBV4-1	NA	TRBJ1-1	TGCGCCAGCAGCCACTCCAACACTGAAGCTTTCTTT	CASSHSNTEAFF
NA	TRBV11-2	NA	TRBJ2-1	TGTGCCAGCAGCTTAGCGCTAGCGCTATACAATGAGCAGTTCTTC	CASSLALALYNEQFF
NA	TRBV6-1	NA	TRBJ1-5	TGTGCCAGCAGTGAAACTGTTGGGGGATATGAGCCCCAGCATTTT	CASSETVGGYEPQHF
NA	TRBV28	NA	TRBJ1-5	TGTGCCAGCAGTCGGGACGGGCAGCCCCAGCATTTT	CASSRDGQPQHF
NA	TRBV7-9	NA	TRBJ2-3	TGTGCCAGCAGCTTATCAGTTGACACAGATACGCAGTATTTT	CASSLSVDTDTQYF
NA	TRBV11-2	NA	TRBJ1-4	TGTGCCAGCCGCGCGGGGGCAATGGAAAAACTGTTTTTT	CASRAGAMEKLFF
NA	TRBV19	NA	TRBJ2-6	TGTGCCAGTAGTATGCTTACGCCAGGGTCCCTGCTCTCTGGGGCCAACGTCCTGACTTTC	CASSMLTPGSLLSGANVLTF
NA	TRBV6-1	NA	TRBJ2-2	TGTGCCAGCAGGGTGACTAGTATGACCGGGGAGCTGTTTTTT	CASRVTSMTGELFF
NA	TRBV2	NA	TRBJ1-2	TGTGCCAGCAAGCGAATCGAACAGGCCCCCTATGGCTACACCTTC	CASKRIEQAPYGYTF
TRBD1	TRBV7-2	once	TRBJ2-7	TGTGCCAGCAGCCGCGGACAGGTTTTTCCCGAGTCCTACGAGCAGTACTTC	CASSRGQVFPESYEQYF
TRBD1	TRBV7-9	NA	TRBJ2-3	TGTGCCAGCAGCTTACAGGGGGCGCAGTATTTT	CASSLQGAQYF
NA	TRBV7-9	NA	TRBJ1-3	TGTGCCAGCAGCTCAGCACAGACAGCTCACTCTGGAAACACCATATATTTT	CASSSAQTAHSGNTIYF
NA	TRBV2	NA	TRBJ1-4	TGTGCCAGCATCGGACAGCTCCGAAGTAATGAAAAACTGTTTTTT	CASIGQLRSNEKLFF
NA	TRBV11-3	NA	TRBJ2-7	TGTGCCAGCAGCTTAAGAGGGAACTCCTACGAGCAGTACTTC	CASSLRGNSYEQYF
TRBD1	TRBV5-1	NA	TRBJ1-2	TGCGCCAGCAGCCCGACAGGGGGCAGGAACCCTAACTATGGCTACACCTTC	CASSPTGGRNPNYGYTF
NA	TRBV28	NA	TRBJ2-2	TGTGCCAGCAGTTCTCCGGCAGGGGAGCTGTTTTTT	CASSSPAGELFF
TRBD1	TRBV28	NA	TRBJ1-5	TGTGCCAGCAGTTCCCTAGGGACAGAGAATGATCAGCCCCAGCATTTT	CASSSLGTENDQPQHF
NA	TRBV5-1	NA	TRBJ2-7	TGCGCCAGCAGCTTGGCTGAACCCTACGAGCAGTACTTC	CASSLAEPYEQYF
TRBD1	TRBV27	NA	TRBJ1-2	TGTGCCAGCAGTTTCCTGGACAGGGGCAATGGCTACACCTTC	CASSFLDRGNGYTF
TRBD1	TRBV7-3	NA	TRBJ2-1	TGTGCCAGCAGCTTAACCGGGACAGGGACTTTCAATGAGCAGTTCTTC	CASSLTGTGTFNEQFF
NA	TRBV6-4	NA	TRBJ1-3	TGTGCCAGCAGTGACGGTTACAGACAAACTGGAAACACCATATATTTT	CASSDGYRQTGNTIYF
TRBD2	TRBV7-2	NA	TRBJ2-5	TGTGCCAGCAGCACCACCGGGGGGGCGGCGGAGACCCAGTACTTC	CASSTTGGAAETQYF
NA	TRBV6-1	once	TRBJ2-7	TGTGCCAGCAGTTTCTTTTACGAGCAGTACTTC	CASSFFYEQYF
NA	TRBV19	NA	TRBJ1-6	TGTGCCAGTAGTATCGCTTTTAGCAGCCTTAATTCACCCCTCCACTTT	CASSIAFSSLNSPLHF
TRBD2	TRBV5-1	NA	TRBJ2-7	TGCGCCAGCAGCGGAAGGACTAGCGGGGCAACCTACGAGCAGTACTTC	CASSGRTSGATYEQYF
NA	TRBV7-7	NA	TRBJ2-7	TGTGCTAGCAGCCAGCAAGCGGGTGGCTACGAGCAGTACTTC	CASSQQAGGYEQYF
TRBD2	TRBV7-9	NA	TRBJ2-3	TGTTCTCTGACAACTAGCGGTAACACAGATACGCAGTATTTT	CSLTTSGNTDTQYF
NA	TRBV5-1	NA	TRBJ1-1	TGCGCCAGCAGCCCATTAGGGGAAAGGAGGACTGAAGCTTTCTTT	CASSPLGERRTEAFF
NA	TRBV7-9	NA	TRBJ1-1	TGTGCCAGCAGTTTAACTGAAGCTTTCTTT	CASSLTEAFF
TRBD2	TRBV9	NA	TRBJ2-1	TGTGCCAGCAGCCTCCGGACTAGCGAGAGCTCCTACAATGAGCAGTTCTTC	CASSLRTSESSYNEQFF
TRBD1	TRBV10-3	NA	TRBJ1-6	TGTGCCATCAGTCTAGGACAGGCGACCAATTCACCCCTCCACTTT	CAISLGQATNSPLHF
TRBD2	TRBV10-2	NA	TRBJ2-3	TGCGCCAGCAGGCGGGAGGGCCTCACAGATACGCAGTATTTT	CASRREGLTDTQYF
NA	TRBV10-3	NA	TRBJ1-3	TGTGCCACCGCGGGAACAGCTTCTGGAAACACCATATATTTT	CATAGTASGNTIYF
NA	TRBV4-1	NA	TRBJ1-2	TGCGCCAGCAGCCAATTAGGGCCCAGGGAGGCGAAGACCTTC	CASSQLGPREAKTF
NA	TRBV4-3	NA	TRBJ1-6	TGCGCCAGCAGCCAAGTACGGGGGTTTACTTCACCCCTCCACTTT	CASSQVRGFTSPLHF
NA	TRBV5-4	once	TRBJ2-6	TGTGCCAGCAGCTTGGGCGGCAACTCTGGGGCCAACGTCCTGACTTTC	CASSLGGNSGANVLTF
TRBD2	TRBV6-5	once	TRBJ2-5	TGTGCCAGCAGCAAAGGACTAGCCATTTACGGGACCCAGTACTTC	CASSKGLAIYGTQYF
TRBD2	TRBV9	NA	TRBJ2-5	TGTGCCAGCAGCCCCCGGACTAGCGGGAGGGCCTTCCAAGAGACCCAGTACTTC	CASSPRTSGRAFQETQYF
NA	TRBV5-4	NA	TRBJ1-3	TGTGCCAGCAGCTTCGCCAGGGAGTCCGGAAACACCATATATTTT	CASSFARESGNTIYF
NA	TRBV11-2	NA	TRBJ2-1	TGTGCCAGCAGCTTAGATCTGTACTCCTACAATGAGCAGTTCTTC	CASSLDLYSYNEQFF
NA	TRBV30	NA	TRBJ2-1	TGTGCCTGGGCGACAGTTCGTACCTACAATGAGCAGTTCTTC	CAWATVRTYNEQFF
NA	TRBV14	NA	TRBJ1-2	TGTGCCAGCAGCCAAGATCGGAGCGGAGGCTACACCTTC	CASSQDRSGGYTF
NA	TRBV29-1	NA	TRBJ1-2	TGCAGCGTTGACGGGGAGAAGAATGGCTACACCTTC	CSVDGEKNGYTF
TRBD2	TRBV5-4	NA	TRBJ2-1	TGTGCCAGCACCCGACCGGGACTAGCGGGGGGGCCTAGTGACAATGAGCAGTTCTTC	CASTRPGLAGGPSDNEQFF
NA	TRBV6-1	NA	TRBJ1-6	TGTGCCAGTCGGGGGCTGGGAAATTCACCCCTCCACTTT	CASRGLGNSPLHF
NA	TRBV7-8	NA	TRBJ2-1	TGTGCCAGCAGCCTTACCAATGAGCAGTTCTTC	CASSLTNEQFF